This T cell receptor (beta chain) stems from a study of blood T cell repertoires in COVID-19. Original methodology: Amplification from reference gene primers served as the basis for estimated nucleated cell counts. Libraries were prepared by immunoSEQ multiplex PCR; TCRdb keeps only in-frame clonotypes and omits some of them. That table furnishes V, J and clone size, whereas the DNA furnished D and trimming. The table has some 250,000 clones, approximately 89% seen once. Researchers sorted participants into cohorts using their self-reported clinical history. CDR3 length: 15 amino acids. Germline loops: CDR1 GTSNPN, CDR2 SVGIG (reference sequence). Germline trimming cut 5 bases from V and 7 bases from J; bases unmatched to any gene: 12.

The genes are TRBV30 and TRBJ2-1; 9 nucleotides agree with TRBD1. Specimen: PBMCs or T cells enriched from blood (not recorded which). The receptor's source is a woman in her 30s with acute COVID-19. The DNA of the CDR3 is TGTGCCTGGTCTCCGGGACAGGGTATATTGAATGAGCAGTTCTTC. Translating gives CAWSPGQGILNEQFF. The entire variable domain, with the rest obtained from reference TRBV30 and TRBJ2-1, is as follows: SQTIHQWPATLVQPVGSPLSLECTVEGTSNPNLYWYRQAAGRGLQLLFYSVGIGQISSEVPQNLSASRPQDRQFILSSKKLLLSDSGFYLCAWSPGQGILNEQFFGPGTRLTVL.